This entry is about one TCR beta chain. The data belong to a study of blood T cell repertoires in COVID-19. On the study more broadly: PBMCs, B-cell-depleted T cells, or T cells were the source of the cDNA or gDNA that made up the material.

The protocol was immunoSEQ multiplex PCR, while the TCRdb copy is restricted to in-frame clones and leaves out a portion. The sample has 150,000 to 160,000 clones, 75% to 95% seen once; the top ten hold 0.45% to 0.65%. The junction had 4 bases not matched to a gene; V was cut back by 4 bases and J by 2 bases. Germline CDR1 reads MDHEN; CDR2 reads SYDVKM. This CDR3 contains 14 residues. The sample was peripheral blood. This sequence originates from a man over 45 with acute or convalescent COVID-19. V and J are TRBV28 and TRBJ2-7; 8 bases are shared with TRBD1. The CDR3 DNA sequence: TGTGCCAGCAGTTCGGGACAGGTCACCTACGAGCAGTACTTC. This encodes CASSSGQVTYEQYF.